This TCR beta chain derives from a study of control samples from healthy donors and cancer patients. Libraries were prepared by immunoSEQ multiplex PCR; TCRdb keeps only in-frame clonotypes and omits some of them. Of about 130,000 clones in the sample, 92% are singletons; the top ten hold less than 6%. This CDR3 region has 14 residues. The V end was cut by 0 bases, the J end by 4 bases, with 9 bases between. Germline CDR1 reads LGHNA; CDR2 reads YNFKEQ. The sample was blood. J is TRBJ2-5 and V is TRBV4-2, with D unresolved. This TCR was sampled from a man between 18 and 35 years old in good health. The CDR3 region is CASSQDLRGETQYF. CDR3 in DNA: TGTGCCAGCAGCCAAGATTTGCGTGGAGAGACCCAGTACTTC.